These T cell receptor beta chains were read from a single sample in a study of T-cell memory formation after mild COVID-19. TCRdb independently ran MiXCR on the 5' RACE reads; one entry per CDR3 protein. The table has 350,000 to 500,000 distinct CDR3 sequences, over 15% seen once. Sequenced sample: PBMCs or a T cell subset sorted from them (not recorded which). The receptors here all came from an adult woman who had mild COVID-19 (a few samples of this study predate the infection). Cell type and time point are not known. Both conserved end residues are part of each CDR3. A D gene is named only where the DNA matches it firmly. Clone size, where shown, is once, few, many, or a class for clones that have expanded.

cdr3_length	v_call	clone_size	d_call	j_call	cdr3_nt	cdr3_aa
12	TRBV7-9	few	.	TRBJ2-1	TGTGCCAGCAGCTCTGGGTTATTTGAGCAGTTCTTC	CASSSGLFEQFF
18	TRBV9	.	.	TRBJ1-1	TGTGCCAGCAGCGTAGGGGGAGGAGAGTTCATTATGAACACTGAAGCTTTCTTT	CASSVGGGEFIMNTEAFF
13	TRBV24-1	few	.	TRBJ1-5	TGTGCCACCAGTCTGGTCGGCAATCAGCCCCAGCATTTT	CATSLVGNQPQHF
12	TRBV7-9	.	.	TRBJ1-6	TGTGCCAGCAGCCCGGAGGGATTCCCCCTCCACTTT	CASSPEGFPLHF
15	TRBV29-1	few	TRBD2	TRBJ2-5	TGCAGCGTTGAGTCTAGCGGGAGGAGAAAAGAGACCCAGTACTTC	CSVESSGRRKETQYF
13	TRBV11-2	.	.	TRBJ2-1	TGTGCCAGCAGCGGCGGGGCAATGGGTGAGCAGTTCTTC	CASSGGAMGEQFF
14	TRBV12-3/TRBV12-4	.	.	TRBJ2-3	TGTGCCAGCAGTCTCGTGTGGGGCACAGATACGCAGTATTTT	CASSLVWGTDTQYF
18	TRBV7-9	.	TRBD2	TRBJ2-3	TGTGCCAGCAGCTCAGGACTAGCGCCCCTGACGAGCACAGATACGCAGTATTTT	CASSSGLAPLTSTDTQYF
17	TRBV25-1	few	TRBD2	TRBJ2-7	TGTGCCAGCAGTGATCACTCTAGCGGGCGGACTTACTACGAGCAGTACTTC	CASSDHSSGRTYYEQYF
14	TRBV7-9	.	.	TRBJ2-7	TGTGCCAGCAGCTCGGGTCGAGAGGGCTACGAGCAGTACTTC	CASSSGREGYEQYF
13	TRBV5-1	few	.	TRBJ1-1	TGCGCCAGCAGCTTCGGGGCGGACACTGAAGCTTTCTTT	CASSFGADTEAFF
15	TRBV11-2	few	.	TRBJ2-1	TGTGCCAGCAGCCCGGGGACCCCTGGGGACAATGAGCAGTTCTTC	CASSPGTPGDNEQFF
18	TRBV4-2	.	TRBD2	TRBJ2-3	TGTGCCAGCAGCCAAGATCGGGCTAGCGGGGGAGAGCCAGATACGCAGTATTTT	CASSQDRASGGEPDTQYF
15	TRBV12-3/TRBV12-4	.	TRBD2	TRBJ2-7	TGTGCCAGCAGCCTTAGCGGGACGGTGGACTACGAGCAGTACTTC	CASSLSGTVDYEQYF
15	TRBV20-1	few	.	TRBJ1-3	TGCAGTGCTAGAGATGGGGGGGCAAAAGGAAACACCATATATTTT	CSARDGGAKGNTIYF
17	TRBV28	few	TRBD2	TRBJ2-1	TGTGCCAGCAGTCCGTTCTGGCCTAGCGGGATTGGGAATGAGCAGTTCTTC	CASSPFWPSGIGNEQFF
14	TRBV28	few	TRBD2	TRBJ2-7	TGTGCCAGCAGTCGCCGGGAGGGCTCCTACGAGCAGTACTTC	CASSRREGSYEQYF
15	TRBV5-1	.	.	TRBJ2-2	TGCGCCAGCAGTTCCATGGTGGGATTGACCGGGGAGCTGTCTTTT	CASSSMVGLTGELSF
15	TRBV7-3	.	TRBD2	TRBJ2-7	TGTGCCAGCAGCTTTGGGCTAGCGGAGTCCTACGAGCAGTACTTC	CASSFGLAESYEQYF
16	TRBV20-1	few	TRBD2	TRBJ2-4	TGCAGTGCTAGAGATCTTAGCGGGAATCCCAAAAACATTCAGTACTTC	CSARDLSGNPKNIQYF
13	TRBV20-1	.	.	TRBJ2-2	TGCAGTGCTAGATGGGGATCTCCCGGGGAGCTGTTTTTT	CSARWGSPGELFF
12	TRBV9	.	TRBD1	TRBJ2-5	TGTGCCAGCGGGACAGGGGAAGAGACCCAGTACTTC	CASGTGEETQYF
16	TRBV5-1	.	.	TRBJ2-6	TGCGCCAGCAGCTTGGTTCCGACCTCTGGGGCCAACGTCCTGACTTTC	CASSLVPTSGANVLTF
14	TRBV20-1	.	TRBD1	TRBJ2-7	TGCAGTGCTTCCCCGGGACAGGGGGTGGGCGAGCAGTACTTC	CSASPGQGVGEQYF
14	TRBV12-3/TRBV12-4	.	.	TRBJ2-5	TGTGCCAGCAGTTATGGGGGAGAGTGGGAGACCCAGTACTTC	CASSYGGEWETQYF
16	TRBV24-1	few	TRBD1	TRBJ2-1	TGTGCCACCAGTGCGCCATCGGGACAGGTAGACAATGAGCAGTTCTTC	CATSAPSGQVDNEQFF
13	TRBV5-1	few	.	TRBJ2-1	TGCGCCAGCAGCTTGGAGCTGTTCAATGAGCAGTTCTTC	CASSLELFNEQFF
12	TRBV12-3/TRBV12-4	.	.	TRBJ2-2	TGTGCCAGCAGTTTGTTCATGGGGGAGCTGTTTTTT	CASSLFMGELFF
15	TRBV2	.	.	TRBJ1-2	TGTGCCAGCAGCAACCGGGACATCCTTAACTATGGCTACACCTTC	CASSNRDILNYGYTF
13	TRBV3-1	.	.	TRBJ2-7	TGTGCCAGCAGCCCGAATAGAGGGGCCGAACAGTACTTC	CASSPNRGAEQYF
15	TRBV12-3/TRBV12-4	.	TRBD1	TRBJ1-2	TGTGCCAGCAGCGCCACCCCGGGACAGATCTATGGCTACACCTTC	CASSATPGQIYGYTF
17	TRBV25-1	.	TRBD2	TRBJ2-1	TGTGCCAGCAGTTCAATGGAACAACTAGCGGGAGTCAATGAGCAGTTCTTC	CASSSMEQLAGVNEQFF
13	TRBV27	.	.	TRBJ2-7	TGTGCCAGCAGTTTTGGCTCCCTGACCGAGCAGTACTTC	CASSFGSLTEQYF
13	TRBV12-3/TRBV12-4	.	.	TRBJ1-2	TGTGCCAGCAGTTTACGCAGACAAGTTAGCTACACCTTC	CASSLRRQVSYTF
14	TRBV12-3/TRBV12-4	.	TRBD1	TRBJ2-5	TGTGCCAGCAGTCCCGAGACAGGGCGAGAGACCCAGTACTTC	CASSPETGRETQYF
13	TRBV24-1	few	.	TRBJ2-3	TGTGCCACCAGTGATCAACTTGCAAATACGCAGTATTTT	CATSDQLANTQYF
17	TRBV6-1	few	TRBD2	TRBJ2-3	TGTGCCAGCAGTGAGATGGAGCGGGGGGCCTACACAGATACGCAGTATTTT	CASSEMERGAYTDTQYF
15	TRBV7-2	few	.	TRBJ2-3	TGTGCCAGCAGCTTTTCGAACCCTCTCACAGATACGCAGTATTTT	CASSFSNPLTDTQYF
18	TRBV5-1	.	TRBD1	TRBJ2-2	TGCGCCAGCAGCTTGGCCCAAGAGACAGGGGTCATCACCGGGGAGCTGTTTTTT	CASSLAQETGVITGELFF
14	TRBV12-3/TRBV12-4	.	.	TRBJ1-2	TGTGCCAGCAGTTTGGCAGGGCTTAACTATGGCTACACCTTC	CASSLAGLNYGYTF